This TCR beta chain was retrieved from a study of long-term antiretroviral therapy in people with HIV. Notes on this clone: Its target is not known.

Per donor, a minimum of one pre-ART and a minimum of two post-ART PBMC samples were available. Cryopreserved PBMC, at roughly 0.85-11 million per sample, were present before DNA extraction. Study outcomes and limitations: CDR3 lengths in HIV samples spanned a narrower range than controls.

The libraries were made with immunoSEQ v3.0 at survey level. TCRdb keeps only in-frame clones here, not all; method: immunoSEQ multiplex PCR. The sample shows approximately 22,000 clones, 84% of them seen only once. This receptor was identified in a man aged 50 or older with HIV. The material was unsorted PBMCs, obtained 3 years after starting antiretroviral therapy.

For the CDR3, the DNA is TGTGCCAGCAGCGGCTCGAGGGACCCTCATAATGAAGCTTTCTTT. It specifies CASSGSRDPHNEAFF. The V and J genes are TRBV9 and TRBJ1-1; tentatively, D is TRBD1 (5 bases). The CDR3 totals 15 residues. Germline V gene lookup returns CDR1 SGDLS and CDR2 YYNGEE. V dropped 3 bases and J dropped 7 bases, with 19 bases sitting between them.